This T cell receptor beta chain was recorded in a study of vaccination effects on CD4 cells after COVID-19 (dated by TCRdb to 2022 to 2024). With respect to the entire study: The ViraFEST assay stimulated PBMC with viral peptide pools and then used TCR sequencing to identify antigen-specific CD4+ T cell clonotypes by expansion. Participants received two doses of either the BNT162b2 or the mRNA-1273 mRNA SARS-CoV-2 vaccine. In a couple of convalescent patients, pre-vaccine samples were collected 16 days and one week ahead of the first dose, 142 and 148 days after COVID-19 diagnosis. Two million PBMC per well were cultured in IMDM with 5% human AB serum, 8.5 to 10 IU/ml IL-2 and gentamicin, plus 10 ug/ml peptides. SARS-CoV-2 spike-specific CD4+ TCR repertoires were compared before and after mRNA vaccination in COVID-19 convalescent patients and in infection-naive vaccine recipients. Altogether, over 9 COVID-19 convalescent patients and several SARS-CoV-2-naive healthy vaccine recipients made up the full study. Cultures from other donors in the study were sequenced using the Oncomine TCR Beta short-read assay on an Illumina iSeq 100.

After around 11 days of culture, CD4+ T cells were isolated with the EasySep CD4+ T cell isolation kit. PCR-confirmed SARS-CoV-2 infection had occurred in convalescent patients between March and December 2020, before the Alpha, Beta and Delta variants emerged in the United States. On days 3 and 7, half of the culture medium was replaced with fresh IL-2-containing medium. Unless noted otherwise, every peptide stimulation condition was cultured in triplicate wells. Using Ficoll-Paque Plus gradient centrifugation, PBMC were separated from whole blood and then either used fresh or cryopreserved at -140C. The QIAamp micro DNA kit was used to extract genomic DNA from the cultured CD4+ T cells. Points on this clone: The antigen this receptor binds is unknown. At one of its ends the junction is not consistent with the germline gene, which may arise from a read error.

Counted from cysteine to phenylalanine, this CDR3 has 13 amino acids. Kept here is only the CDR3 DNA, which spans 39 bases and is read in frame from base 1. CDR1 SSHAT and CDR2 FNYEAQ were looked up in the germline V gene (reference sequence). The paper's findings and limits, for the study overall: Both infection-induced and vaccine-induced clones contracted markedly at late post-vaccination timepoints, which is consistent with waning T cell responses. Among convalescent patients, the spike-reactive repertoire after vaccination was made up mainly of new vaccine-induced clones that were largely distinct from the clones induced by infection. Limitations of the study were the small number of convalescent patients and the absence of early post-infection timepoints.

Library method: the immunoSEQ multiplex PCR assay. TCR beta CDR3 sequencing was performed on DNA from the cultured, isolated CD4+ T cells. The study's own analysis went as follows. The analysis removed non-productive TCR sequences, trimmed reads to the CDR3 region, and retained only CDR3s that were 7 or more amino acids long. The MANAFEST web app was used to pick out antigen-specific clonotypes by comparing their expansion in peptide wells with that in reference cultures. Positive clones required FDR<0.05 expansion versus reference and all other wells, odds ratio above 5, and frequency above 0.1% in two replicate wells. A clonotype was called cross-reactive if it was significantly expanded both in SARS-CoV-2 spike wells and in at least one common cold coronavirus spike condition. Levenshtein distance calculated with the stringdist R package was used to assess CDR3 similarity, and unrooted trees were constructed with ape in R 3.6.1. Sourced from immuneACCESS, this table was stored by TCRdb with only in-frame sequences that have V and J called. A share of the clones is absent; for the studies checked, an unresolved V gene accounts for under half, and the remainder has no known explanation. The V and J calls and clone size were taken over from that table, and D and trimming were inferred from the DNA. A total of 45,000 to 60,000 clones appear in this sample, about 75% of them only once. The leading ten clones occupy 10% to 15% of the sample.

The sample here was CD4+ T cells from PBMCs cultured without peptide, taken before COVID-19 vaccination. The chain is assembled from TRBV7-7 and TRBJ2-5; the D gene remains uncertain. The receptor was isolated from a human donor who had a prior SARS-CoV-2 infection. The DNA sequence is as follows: TGTGCTAGCAGCTTGGGCAGAACAGAGACCCAGTACTTC. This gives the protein CASSLGRTETQYF.